One T cell receptor beta chain is described in this entry. The germline V gene encodes CDR1 SNHLY and CDR2 FYNNEI. The length of the CDR3 is 13 residues. Trimming shortened V by 6 bases and J by 0 bases, and 9 bases separated the two germline ends. The data stem from a study of blood T cell repertoires in COVID-19. Study summary: Sites across the United States, Italy and Spain contributed samples from acute and convalescent COVID-19.

Per the authors' pipeline: From reference gene primer amplification, estimates of nucleated cell counts were derived. Sequenced by immunoSEQ multiplex PCR; TCRdb stores in-frame clones only, minus some. V, J and clone size derive from that table, while D and trimming were established from the DNA sequence. Altogether roughly 330,000 clones are present, about 87% being singletons, with the ten largest covering over 4.5%. Donors of Cohort 3 who recovered were those that had two negative PCRs, clearance, or symptom resolution. This receptor was obtained from a man in his thirties or forties who had recovered from COVID-19. The V call is TRBV2, the J call TRBJ2-7, with unresolved D. Sequencing was done on a sample of PBMCs or T cells enriched from blood (not recorded which). The CDR3 nucleotides read TGTGCCAGCAGGAGAGAGTTCTCCTACGAGCAGTACTTC. Protein sequence: CASRREFSYEQYF. Full variable domain (missing parts from reference TRBV2 and TRBJ2-7): EPEVTQTPSHQVTQMGQEVILRCVPISNHLYFYWYRQILGQKVEFLVSFYNNEISEKSEIFDDQFSVERPDGSNFTLKIRSTKLEDSAMYFCASRREFSYEQYFGPGTRLTVT.